A single sample is the source of the 19 T cell receptor beta chains below, sequenced in a study of identifying expanded T cells in peripheral blood. The repertoire was sequenced with immunoSEQ multiplex PCR; TCRdb's copy has only in-frame clones and lacks some. The sample lists roughly 90,000 clones, roughly 84% occurring once. The material sequenced was blood. These receptors all come from a person aged 18 to 75 in good health.

This sequence joins TRBV7-9 and TRBJ1-5, with a tentative D call TRBD1 (5 bases). Trimming took 2 bases from V and 3 from J, leaving 8 bases between them. Per the germline V gene, CDR1 is SEHNR and CDR2 is FQNEAQ (reference sequence). This CDR3 contains 14 residues. The CDR3 is CASSLTGFNQPQHF. CDR3 DNA: TGTGCCAGCAGCTTAACAGGCTTCAATCAGCCCCAGCATTTT.

This rearrangement joins TRBV7-3 to TRBJ2-3, with 8 bases identical to TRBD1. The CDR3 spans 13 residues. The J segment lost 6 bases and the V segment lost 4 bases, leaving 3 bases of the junction unmatched. Looked up from germline, CDR1 is SGHTA and CDR2 is FQGTGA. This CDR3 reads CASSSTGVDTQYF. The CDR3 DNA is TGTGCCAGCAGCTCGACAGGGGTCGATACGCAGTATTTT.

The rearrangement joins TRBV27 to TRBJ1-4; TRBD1 agrees at 10 bases. Unmatched junction bases numbered 7, after V lost 7 bases and J lost 8 bases. CDR1 and CDR2 (germline): MNHEY, SMNVEV (reference sequence). CDR3 length: 14 residues. Here the CDR3 DNA reads TGTGCCAGCAAGTATATGGGACAGGGGGAAAAACTGTTTTTT. As protein: CASKYMGQGEKLFF.

The genes are TRBV7-9 and TRBJ1-2, with 7 positions matching TRBD1. The ends lost 5 bases at V and 5 bases at J; junction bases unmatched: 11. The CDR3 covers 15 residues. CDR1 and CDR2 (germline): SEHNR, FQNEAQ (reference sequence). The CDR3 here is CASSTLRDSLYGYTF. CDR3 sequence (DNA): TGTGCCAGCAGCACTCTCCGGGACAGTCTTTATGGCTACACCTTC.

The V gene is TRBV19, the J gene TRBJ1-3; D is unresolved. CDR1 and CDR2 (germline): LNHDA, SQIVND (reference sequence). The ends were cut back, 3 bases at V and 3 bases at J, with 3 bases in the middle. This CDR3 comprises 12 residues. The CDR3 loop reads CASSIGGNTIYF. The CDR3 coding sequence is TGTGCCAGTAGTATCGGTGGAAACACCATATATTTT.

This clone was seen only a few times. The chain links TRBV19 to TRBJ1-6; D is unresolved. Trimming removed 5 bases from V and 6 bases from J, with 5 bases in between. The CDR3 extends over 12 amino acids. Looked up from germline, CDR1 is LNHDA and CDR2 is SQIVND (reference sequence). CDR3 DNA sequence: TGTGCCAGTAGTCCCCGTAATTCACCCCTCCACTTT. Translated, it gives CASSPRNSPLHF.

CDR3 in amino acids: CASSPSWENEQYF. CDR3 DNA sequence: TGTGCCAGCAGCCCCTCTTGGGAGAACGAGCAGTACTTC. This chain links TRBV7-9 with TRBJ2-7, with D possibly TRBD2 on 5 matching bases. Germline V lookup: CDR1 SEHNR, CDR2 FQNEAQ (reference sequence). This CDR3 contains 13 residues. V was trimmed by 5 bases and J by 5 bases, leaving 13 bases between them. The full variable domain, with the rest looked up from reference TRBV7-9 and TRBJ2-7, is DTGVSQNPRHKITKRGQNVTFRCDPISEHNRLYWYRQTLGQGPEFLTYFQNEAQLEKSRLLSDRFSAERPKGSFSTLEIQRTEQGDSAMYLCASSPSWENEQYFGPGTRLTVT.

The chain is built from TRBV7-6 and TRBJ1-1; TRBD1 matches 7 bases. Germline V lookup: CDR1 SGHVS, CDR2 FNYEAQ. The CDR3 runs 15 residues. The V segment lost 7 bases and the J segment 5 bases; nucleotides outside the gene matches: 13. In DNA form, the CDR3 reads TGTGCCAGCACCGCCGACAGGGCGGACGGGACTGAAGCTTTCTTT. Translating gives CASTADRADGTEAFF.

The V gene is TRBV6-5, the J gene TRBJ1-2; 9 bases align to TRBD1. With V trimmed by 1 base and J by 6 bases, 3 bases remained unmatched. Germline CDR1 is MNHEY and CDR2 is SVGAGI. The CDR3 loop spans 14 amino acids. The CDR3 DNA follows: TGTGCCAGCAGTTACTTAGGACAGGGGCATGGCTACACCTTC. It encodes CASSYLGQGHGYTF.

V and J are TRBV29-1 and TRBJ2-1, with D perhaps assigned TRBD1 or TRBD2 (5 bases each). V lost 4 bases and J lost 10, with 14 bases in between. The CDR3 loop spans 12 amino acids. From germline, CDR1 is SQVTM and CDR2 ANQGSEA. CDR3 region: CSVVKVGVEQFF. The CDR3 nucleotides read TGCAGCGTTGTTAAGGTGGGGGTCGAGCAGTTCTTC.

The CDR3 nucleotides are TGCGCCAGCGGCCCTACCGGGGGGGAATTCTATGGCTACACCTTC. This gives the protein CASGPTGGEFYGYTF. The chain carries TRBV4-1 and TRBJ1-2, with D possibly being TRBD1 (5 bases). The CDR3 runs 15 residues. The germline V and J ends were trimmed by 8 bases and 4 bases, with 20 bases remaining between them. Germline V CDR1 and CDR2: MGHRA, YSYEKL.

This rearrangement joins TRBV7-7 to TRBJ2-1; D gene unclear. This CDR3 contains 13 residues. V shed 0 bases and J shed 5 bases, with 5 bases lying between them. The germline CDR1 and CDR2 sequences are SSHAT and FNYEAQ (reference sequence). CDR3 sequence reads: CASSLASDNEQFF. The CDR3 DNA reads TGTGCCAGCAGCTTAGCATCCGACAATGAGCAGTTCTTC.

The rearrangement links TRBV15 to TRBJ2-7; D ambiguous. Germline CDR1 and CDR2: LNHNV and YYDKDF (reference sequence). This CDR3 has 16 amino acids. V lost 3 bases to trimming and J lost 1 base, with 16 bases between them. The CDR3 here is CATSSTHGRRSYEQYF. In DNA, the CDR3 is TGTGCCACCAGCAGCACCCATGGCCGGCGTTCCTACGAGCAGTACTTC.

The chain joins TRBV27 to TRBJ2-7; 9 nucleotides line up with TRBD1. The CDR3 is 15 residues long. Germline V gene data show CDR1 as MNHEY and CDR2 as SMNVEV (reference sequence). Trimming took 3 bases from V and 1 from J; bases not matched to a gene: 4. The CDR3: CASSFVGQGSYEQYF. The CDR3 region has the DNA TGTGCCAGCAGTTTCGTGGGACAGGGTTCCTACGAGCAGTACTTC.

The V gene is TRBV29-1, the J gene TRBJ1-2; TRBD1 is a possible D gene (5 bases). This CDR3 spans 13 amino acids. Germline V gene lookup returns CDR1 SQVTM and CDR2 ANQGSEA. V was clipped by 3 bases and J by 5 bases, with 13 bases between them. The CDR3 here is CSVDPRERYGYTF. DNA of the CDR3: TGCAGCGTTGACCCCAGGGAACGGTATGGCTACACCTTC.

This clone was seen more than once but under ten times. The chain recombines TRBV19 with TRBJ1-2; unclear D gene. Per the germline V gene, CDR1 is LNHDA and CDR2 is SQIVND (reference sequence). The CDR3 contains 13 residues. V lost 6 bases and J 4 bases, leaving 12 bases between the germline ends. The CDR3 region is CASSLQRFYGYTF. CDR3 bases: TGTGCCAGTAGCCTACAGAGATTCTATGGCTACACCTTC.

The chain links TRBV10-3 to TRBJ1-5; tentatively, D is TRBD1 (6 bases). CDR3 length: 16 amino acids. Germline CDR1 ENHRY, CDR2 SYGVKD. V lost 2 bases, J lost 2 bases, and 13 bases lay in between. The CDR3 spells CAISEIYRVGNQPQHF. The CDR3, as DNA: TGTGCCATCAGTGAGATCTACAGGGTAGGCAATCAGCCCCAGCATTTT.

The J gene is TRBJ2-7, the V gene TRBV11-2, with no clear D. Germline assignment: CDR1 SGHAT and CDR2 FQNNGV. This CDR3 is 12 amino acids long. The germline V and J ends were trimmed by 5 bases and 5 bases, with 10 bases remaining between them. CDR3 DNA: TGTGCCAGCAGCCCCGTTAGGAACGAGCAGTACTTC. Translating gives CASSPVRNEQYF.

The chain employs TRBV5-1 and TRBJ2-7; D gene unclear. Germline CDR1 reads SGHRS; CDR2 reads YFSETQ. Trimming took off 3 bases at V and 0 bases at J, with 1 base between the two ends. The CDR3 sequence is 11 residues long. The CDR3: CASSSSYEQYF. Here the CDR3 DNA reads TGCGCCAGCAGCTCCTCCTACGAGCAGTACTTC.